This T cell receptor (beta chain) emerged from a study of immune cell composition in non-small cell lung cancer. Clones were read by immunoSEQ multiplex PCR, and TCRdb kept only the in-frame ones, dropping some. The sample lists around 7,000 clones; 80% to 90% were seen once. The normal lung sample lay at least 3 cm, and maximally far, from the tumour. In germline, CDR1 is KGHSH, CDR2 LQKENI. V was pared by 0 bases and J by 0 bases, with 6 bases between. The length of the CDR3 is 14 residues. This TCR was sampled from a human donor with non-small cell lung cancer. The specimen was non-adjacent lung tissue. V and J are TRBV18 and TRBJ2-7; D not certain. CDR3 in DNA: TGTGCCAGCTCACCACCGGTCAGCTCCTACGAGCAGTACTTC. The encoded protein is CASSPPVSSYEQYF.